Shown below are 30 T cell receptor beta chains from a single sample sequenced in a study of PD-1 blockade in classical Hodgkin lymphoma. The patients all showed relapse after autologous stem cell transplantation, while their brentuximab vedotin exposure varied. Method: immunoSEQ multiplex PCR; TCRdb's copy keeps in-frame clones and lacks some. The sample gives tens of thousands of clones, roughly nine tenths of which show up once; 15% is in the top ten. The specimen comprised peripheral blood mononuclear cells (PBMCs), sampled at baseline. The receptors here all came from a human donor with classical Hodgkin lymphoma.

The rearrangement uses TRBV15 and TRBJ1-3; possibly TRBD1 for D (5 bases). V lost 0 bases and J lost 2, with 8 bases in between. This CDR3 region has 15 residues. CDR1 is LNHNV and CDR2 is YYDKDF in the germline V gene (reference sequence). The CDR3 region is CATSRDKGPGNTIYF. The DNA of the CDR3 is TGTGCCACCAGCAGAGATAAGGGGCCTGGAAACACCATATATTTT.

The rearrangement joins TRBV12-2 to TRBJ1-4. TRBV12-2 is a listed pseudogene. The CDR3 covers 16 residues. CDR3: CASSTRHFSHVEKLFF. CDR3 nucleotide sequence: TGTGCCAGCAGTACCCGGCACTTCAGCCATGTTGAAAAACTGTTTTTT.

This clone appeared once. The chain carries TRBV5-4 and TRBJ2-6; D gene unclear. The germline V gene encodes CDR1 SGHNT and CDR2 YYREEE (reference sequence). The CDR3 sequence is 17 residues long. Trimming took 0 bases from V and 0 from J, leaving 10 bases between them. CDR3 sequence: CASSLDSRSSGANVLTF. The CDR3 DNA is TGTGCCAGCAGCTTGGATAGCAGGAGCTCTGGGGCCAACGTCCTGACTTTC.

V gene TRBV27 combines with J gene TRBJ2-1, with D hard to call. Trimming took off 5 bases at V and 6 bases at J, with 14 bases between the two ends. CDR3 length equals 14 residues. Germline V gene data show CDR1 as MNHEY and CDR2 as SMNVEV (reference sequence). The CDR3, as DNA: TGTGCCAGCAGTCCCGCTTCAGCCGGCAATGAGCAGTTCTTC. Translating gives CASSPASAGNEQFF.

This clone occurred once. The chain couples TRBV25-1 to TRBJ2-7; TRBD2 aligns across 8 bases. This CDR3 region has 15 residues. Per germline, CDR1 MGHDK and CDR2 SYGVNS. V lost 5 bases, J lost 1 base, and 7 bases stayed unmatched. The CDR3 is CASSREGLGSYEQYF. The CDR3 DNA is TGTGCCAGCAGTCGCGAGGGACTAGGTTCCTACGAGCAGTACTTC.

This sequence joins TRBV5-4 and TRBJ2-1; D remains ambiguous. Between the trimmed V and J ends, which lost 2 bases and 4 bases, there was a span of 10 bases. This CDR3 has 14 amino acids. CDR1 and CDR2 (germline): SGHNT, YYREEE (reference sequence). In DNA, the CDR3 is TGTGCCAGCAGCTTAGCCGACCGGTACAATGAGCAGTTCTTC. It codes for CASSLADRYNEQFF.

This chain joins TRBV27 and TRBJ2-7; TRBD1 might be the D (5 bases). This CDR3 comprises 15 residues. From germline, CDR1 is MNHEY and CDR2 SMNVEV (reference sequence). V was trimmed by 5 bases and J by 2 bases, leaving 16 bases between them. The CDR3 here is CASSPTDPRTYEQYF. CDR3 DNA: TGTGCCAGCAGTCCGACAGATCCCAGAACCTACGAGCAGTACTTC.

V is TRBV6-5 and J is TRBJ2-7, with D tentatively TRBD1 (5 bases). V lost 7 bases and J 0 bases, leaving 16 bases between the germline ends. The CDR3 totals 15 residues. Germline V gene data show CDR1 as MNHEY and CDR2 as SVGAGI. The chain's CDR3 is CASNDRVPSSYEQYF. In DNA form, the CDR3 reads TGTGCCAGCAACGACAGAGTCCCTAGCTCCTACGAGCAGTACTTC.

For the CDR3, the DNA is TGTGCCAGCAGCCCGAGGGGTCCAGATACGCAGTATTTT. Amino acid sequence: CASSPRGPDTQYF. The rearrangement uses TRBV7-9 and TRBJ2-3; D is tentatively TRBD1 or TRBD2 (5 bases each). Germline V gene lookup returns CDR1 SEHNR and CDR2 FQNEAQ (reference sequence). The CDR3 contains 13 residues. The V gene lost 5 bases and the J gene lost 4 bases, with 10 bases spanning the gap.

The V call is TRBV27, the J call TRBJ1-6, with D possibly TRBD1 on 6 matching bases. V shed 8 bases and J shed 13 bases, with 6 bases lying between them. Germline V CDR1 and CDR2: MNHEY, SMNVEV (reference sequence). CDR3 size: 9 residues. The CDR3 loop reads CASGGPLHF. CDR3 nucleotides: TGTGCCAGCGGGGGCCCCCTCCACTTT.

This rearrangement joins TRBV2 to TRBJ2-5; D may be TRBD2 (5 bases). CDR1 is SNHLY and CDR2 is FYNNEI in the germline V gene. Trimming cost V 7 bases and J 1 base, with 7 bases left between them. The length of the CDR3 is 12 residues. The CDR3 sequence: CASTGIQETQYF. The DNA of the CDR3 is TGTGCCAGCACCGGGATCCAAGAGACCCAGTACTTC.

The chain employs TRBV5-1 and TRBJ2-1; D might be TRBD2 (7 bases). CDR1 is SGHRS and CDR2 is YFSETQ in the germline V gene. This CDR3 spans 14 amino acids. Trimming stripped 4 bases from V and 8 bases from J, with 16 bases between. This chain's CDR3 is CASSHEGGRDEQFF. In nucleotides, the CDR3 is TGCGCCAGCAGCCACGAGGGGGGGCGTGATGAGCAGTTCTTC.

This rearrangement joins TRBV5-1 to TRBJ2-6, with no clear D. Germline V gene sequence: CDR1 SGHRS, CDR2 YFSETQ. V lost 3 bases and J 4 bases, leaving 14 bases between the germline ends. The CDR3 spans 16 residues. The CDR3: CASSSRASRGANVLTF. CDR3 in DNA: TGCGCCAGCAGCTCAAGGGCCTCGAGAGGGGCCAACGTCCTGACTTTC.

V gene TRBV28 combines with J gene TRBJ2-1, with unresolved D. Germline V gene sequence: CDR1 MDHEN, CDR2 SYDVKM. CDR3 length: 16 amino acids. V was shortened by 2 bases and J by 0 bases, with 11 bases between the two germline ends. The CDR3 spells CASSLRDASSYNEQFF. CDR3 DNA sequence: TGTGCCAGCAGTTTACGAGACGCGAGCTCCTACAATGAGCAGTTCTTC. The full variable domain, completed using reference TRBV28 and TRBJ2-1, is DVKVTQSSRYLVKRTGEKVFLECVQDMDHENMFWYRQDPGLGLRLIYFSYDVKMKEKGDIPEGYSVSREKKERFSLILESASTNQTSMYLCASSLRDASSYNEQFFGPGTRLTVL.

The chain recombines TRBV19 with TRBJ1-2, with no clear D. The germline V gene encodes CDR1 LNHDA and CDR2 SQIVND (reference sequence). The CDR3 loop spans 14 amino acids. Trimming stripped 1 base from V and 4 bases from J, with 10 bases between. The CDR3 DNA follows: TGTGCCAGTAGTATAGCCACGACGACCTATGGCTACACCTTC. As protein: CASSIATTTYGYTF.

This clone was detected only once. V gene TRBV7-8 combines with J gene TRBJ2-6, with 8 bases fitting TRBD1. The germline CDR1 and CDR2 sequences are SGHVS and FQNEAQ. V trimming: 3 bases; J trimming: 6 bases; junction bases outside the gene matches: 13. The CDR3 sequence is 18 residues long. CDR3 sequence: CASSFPPEGQVAANVLTF. DNA for the CDR3: TGTGCCAGCAGCTTCCCACCCGAGGGACAGGTAGCGGCCAACGTCCTGACTTTC.

This clone was observed a single time. The genes are TRBV7-3 and TRBJ1-2; D gene unclear. Between the trimmed V and J ends, which lost 2 bases and 6 bases, there was a span of 16 bases. CDR1 is SGHTA and CDR2 is FQGTGA in the germline V gene. This CDR3 is built from 15 residues. This chain's CDR3 is CASSLADGSSDGYTF. As DNA, the CDR3 is TGTGCCAGCAGCTTAGCGGATGGGAGCTCCGATGGCTACACCTTC.

The chain employs TRBV7-9 and TRBJ1-2; D is ambiguous. CDR3 length equals 17 residues. Germline CDR1 SEHNR, CDR2 FQNEAQ (reference sequence). Trimming removed 1 base from V and 1 base from J, with 16 bases in between. This CDR3 is CASSLGSSGPLNYGYTF. CDR3 bases: TGTGCCAGCAGCTTAGGGTCGTCAGGTCCGCTTAACTATGGCTACACCTTC.

The chain combines TRBV6-6 with TRBJ1-1; D is unresolved. The CDR3 is 16 residues long. V dropped 3 bases and J dropped 3 bases, with 17 bases sitting between them. Germline assignment: CDR1 MNHNY and CDR2 SVGAGI (reference sequence). The CDR3 sequence is CASSYSLGVSDTEAFF. CDR3 DNA: TGTGCCAGCAGTTATTCCCTTGGAGTCTCGGACACTGAAGCTTTCTTT.

The chain recombines TRBV5-1 with TRBJ1-1, with D tentatively TRBD1 (6 bases). The length of the CDR3 is 14 residues. The germline CDR1 and CDR2 sequences are SGHRS and YFSETQ. Trimming took 5 bases from V and 0 from J, leaving 11 bases between them. DNA for the CDR3: TGCGCCAGCAGTCGCAGGGACATGAACACTGAAGCTTTCTTT. Its translation is CASSRRDMNTEAFF.

The V gene is TRBV5-1, the J gene TRBJ2-7, with D unclear. Trimming took off 0 bases at V and 1 base at J, with 14 bases between the two ends. The CDR3 spans 16 residues. Germline CDR1 SGHRS, CDR2 YFSETQ. CDR3 DNA sequence: TGCGCCAGCAGCTTGGCCGGGTCATCCCAATCCTACGAGCAGTACTTC. It specifies CASSLAGSSQSYEQYF.

The V and J genes are TRBV29-1 and TRBJ1-1; 9 bases are a match to TRBD1. Looked up from germline, CDR1 is SQVTM and CDR2 is ANQGSEA. The trim removed 4 bases at V and 10 bases at J, leaving 7 bases unmatched. The CDR3 has 12 amino acids. CDR3 nucleotide sequence: TGCAGCGTTGCGGGACAGGGATATGGAGCTTTCTTT. Translated: CSVAGQGYGAFF.

V and J are TRBV2 and TRBJ1-2; no clear D gene. The CDR3 is 9 amino acids. Per the germline V gene, CDR1 is SNHLY and CDR2 is FYNNEI. V lost 8 bases, J lost 4 bases, and 2 bases lay in between. The CDR3 loop is CASGYGYTF. CDR3 DNA sequence: TGTGCCAGCGGCTATGGCTACACCTTC.

This chain links TRBV5-4 with TRBJ2-2; 9 bases are a match to TRBD1. CDR1 and CDR2 (germline): SGHNT, YYREEE (reference sequence). The CDR3 is 16 amino acids. V was clipped by 1 base and J by 6 bases; unmatched bases: 7. The CDR3 sequence: CASSLTGQGPPGELFF. The CDR3 DNA is TGTGCCAGCAGCTTGACTGGACAGGGGCCCCCCGGGGAGCTGTTTTTT. Full variable domain (outside the CDR3, taken from reference TRBV5-4 and TRBJ2-2): ETGVTQSPTHLIKTRGQQVTLRCSSQSGHNTVSWYQQALGQGPQFIFQYYREEENGRGNFPPRFSGLQFPNYSSELNVNALELDDSALYLCASSLTGQGPPGELFFGEGSRLTVL.

The chain employs TRBV25-1 and TRBJ2-1; possibly TRBD1 for D (6 bases). Trimming took 2 bases from V and 12 from J, leaving 11 bases between them. Germline lookup yields CDR1 MGHDK and CDR2 SYGVNS. The CDR3 runs 12 residues. The CDR3 reads CASSERDKSQFF. CDR3 coding DNA: TGTGCCAGCAGTGAACGGGACAAATCGCAGTTCTTC.

The gene calls are TRBV13 and TRBJ2-7; D might be TRBD1 (5 bases). Germline CDR1 is PRHDT and CDR2 is FYEKMQ (reference sequence). CDR3 length equals 15 residues. V gave up 0 bases and J gave up 6 bases, with 15 bases separating them. The chain's CDR3 is CASSLGASQRGEQYF. DNA of the CDR3: TGTGCCAGCAGCTTAGGTGCCAGTCAAAGGGGCGAGCAGTACTTC.

V usage is TRBV28 and J usage is TRBJ2-3; D unresolved. The V gene lost 3 bases and the J gene lost 6 bases, with 13 bases spanning the gap. The length of the CDR3 is 14 residues. Germline assignment: CDR1 MDHEN and CDR2 SYDVKM. The CDR3 DNA follows: TGTGCCAGCAGTTTCACCAATCGGGCGGATACGCAGTATTTT. This gives the protein CASSFTNRADTQYF.

The rearrangement links TRBV7-2 to TRBJ2-1; possible D gene TRBD1, 5 bases. This CDR3 spans 12 amino acids. V shed 6 bases and J shed 6 bases, with 9 bases lying between them. CDR1 SGHTA and CDR2 FQGNSA come from the germline V gene. The CDR3 nucleotides are TGTGCCAGCAGTAGACAGTTCAATGAGCAGTTCTTC. Amino acids: CASSRQFNEQFF.

This chain joins TRBV7-9 and TRBJ2-1, with D perhaps matching TRBD1 (5 bases). V was trimmed by 5 bases and J by 0 bases, leaving 11 bases between them. Per germline, CDR1 SEHNR and CDR2 FQNEAQ (reference sequence). The CDR3 is 15 amino acids. CDR3 in amino acids: CASSPRVGSYNEQFF. The CDR3 nucleotides are TGTGCCAGCAGCCCCAGGGTTGGCTCCTACAATGAGCAGTTCTTC.

The CDR3 sequence: CASSSLQGAGNTIYF. CDR3 nucleotides: TGTGCCAGCAGCTCTCTACAGGGAGCGGGAAACACCATATATTTT. The V and J genes are TRBV7-8 and TRBJ1-3; a weak D match, TRBD1 (6 bases). The CDR3 length is 15 residues. The V end lost 4 bases, the J end lost 4 bases, and 14 bases lay between the germline ends. Germline V gene lookup returns CDR1 SGHVS and CDR2 FQNEAQ.